This T cell receptor (beta chain) comes out of a study of a mutant IDH1 vaccine in newly diagnosed glioma. Overall study context: Vaccines were begun 4-6 weeks after radiotherapy alone, or with temozolomide cycles. Former treatment meant radiotherapy, temozolomide, or both; the majority had gotten both. It was at week 35 that visit V12 occurred, and at week 47 that visit V13 did.

Per germline, CDR1 SGHVS and CDR2 FNYEAQ. This CDR3 has 15 amino acids. Germline trimming cut 4 bases from V and 9 bases from J; bases unmatched to any gene: 12. A note on this clone: Its cognate antigen is unknown.

Time point indicated: week 47, end of study. All doses held 300 ug of mutant IDH1 20-mer peptide, with topical imiquimod. The table came from immunoSEQ multiplex PCR; TCRdb's copy has only in-frame clones and leaves some out. The sample has under 30,000 clones, approximately 88% seen once; the top ten hold less than 3.5%. Points from the study as a whole: The occurrence of vaccine-induced immune responses was seen in around 94% of patients.

The V call is TRBV7-6, the J call TRBJ2-1; the match to TRBD2 covers 7 bases. The sequencing here drew on PBMCs, taken from a glioma patient whose treatment included an IDH1 peptide vaccine. The sequence derives from a man aged 35-49 years with glioma. The CDR3 here is CASSSMVGGFVEQFF. CDR3 nucleotides: TGTGCCAGCAGCTCCATGGTGGGAGGGTTCGTTGAGCAGTTCTTC. Using reference TRBV7-6 and TRBJ2-1 for the parts outside the CDR3, the full variable domain is GAGVSQSPRYKVTKRGQDVALRCDPISGHVSLYWYRQALGQGPEFLTYFNYEAQQDKSGLPNDRFSAERPEGSISTLTIQRTEQRDSAMYRCASSSMVGGFVEQFFGPGTRLTVL.